This T cell receptor (beta chain) was documented in a study of blood T cells in healthy people across ages. This CDR3 spans 14 amino acids. CDR1 and CDR2 (germline): DFQATT, SNEGSKA (reference sequence). Losses at the gene ends were 6 bases for V and 7 bases for J; bases not matched to a gene: 10. Overall study findings and caveats: Getting older went along with TCR beta diversity per million T cells dropping roughly linearly.

A sample-barcoded 5' primer and a J-beta primer mix were used in a second PCR of about 6 to 12 cycles. A template-switch adaptor that had 12 random nucleotides put a tag on each cDNA molecule. One entry per CDR3 protein, called by TCRdb with MiXCR from the 5' RACE reads. The sample includes more than 450,000 distinct CDR3 sequences, about 29% of them seen just once. This clonotype appeared a few times. Its antigen is still unknown. The same sample was also used in a study of T cells of mothers and their children.

Source material: blood. The TCR was taken from a boy aged 2 to 10 in good health. The rearrangement joins TRBV20-1 to TRBJ1-2; 11 bases are a match to TRBD1. DNA of the CDR3: TGCAGTGCCACCCCGGGGACAGGGGGGGTTGGCTACACCTTC. Amino acid sequence: CSATPGTGGVGYTF.